This entry describes one T cell receptor beta chain. The target of this receptor is not known. No per-base quality is available; no much larger clone lies one base away. V and J lose 5 bases and 0 bases, and a span of 14 bases separates them. Counted from cysteine to phenylalanine, this CDR3 has 16 amino acids. Solely the CDR3 DNA is kept, with 48 bases framed from the first base. Taken from the germline V gene, the CDR1 and CDR2 loops are LGHNA and YSLEER. The data belong to a study of response to subunit inactivated influenza vaccine listed by TCRdb under 2018. General notes on the study: The study used deep quantitative T cell receptor repertoire profiling to track responses to a trivalent subunit inactivated influenza vaccine.

Libraries were prepared through RT-PCR. The instrument was an Illumina HiSeq 2500. TCRdb handled the public reads itself, with Q25 trimming in fastp and clone calling in MiXCR, and kept productive beta chains. Entries are consolidated by CDR3 protein sequence, retaining the most common genes and DNA. Present in this sample are some 540,000 distinct CDR3 sequences, under 25% of which were seen just once. 2.5% to 3.5% of the sample is taken by the ten largest. On the study overall, not on this receptor specifically: The authors proposed that each seasonal influenza vaccination may bring in only a limited number of new T cells.

A further study also used this sample, focusing on T cells expressing NK-cell markers. The second investigation adds: 5'RACE template switching, by which a universal primer site and unique molecular identifiers were added, was used to make TCR beta cDNA libraries. Three sorted T-cell subsets (CD3+CD56+NKG2C+, CD3+CD56+NKG2C- and CD3+CD56-NKG2C+) from eight donors had their TCR beta-chain repertoires profiled. Most of the eight sequenced donors were HCMV-seropositive and one was HCMV-seronegative. To restrict sorting to alphabetaTCR-expressing T cells, an anti-gammadeltaTCR antibody was added in several experiments. In six donors, the dominant CD3+CD56+NKG2C+ clonotypes were found to rank among the top 10 CD8+ clonotypes and to make up about 1.0-7.5% of CD8+ T cells. Those dominant clonotypes were again the most abundant among CD3+CD56-NKG2C+ cells in a handful of donors, at about 25-60.1%. Whether the expanded NKG2C-expressing T cell clones were specific for HCMV antigens remained unclear. Randomly selected healthy volunteers, three men and five women, were used as the eight sequenced donors. To determine HCMV serostatus, a commercial ELISA kit was used to detect HCMV-specific IgG in serum. Peripheral blood mononuclear cells were isolated from blood by Ficoll density gradient centrifugation. Magnetic immunoseparation with Miltenyi isolation kits was used to isolate CD4+ and CD8+ T cells from PBMC. Priming for cDNA synthesis came from the TCR beta constant segment, and two successive PCR amplification steps followed. Libraries were sequenced as 2 x 150 bp reads on Illumina HiSeq 2000/2500, MiSeq or NextSeq. MIGEC was used to demultiplex reads and group reads by UMI, and MiTCR was used to assemble and quantify clonotypes. Only TCR cDNA sequences supported by at least two reads were kept to exclude erroneous sequences. The tcR package was used for downstream repertoire analysis, and clonotypes were matched between fractions using CDR3 nucleotide sequence together with V segment. VDJmatch was used to annotate antigen specificity against VDJdb, with one amino acid substitution in CDR3 permitted.

This TCR was recovered from a man in his forties or fifties who received an inactivated influenza vaccine. Donor details come from another sample of the same person, matched by shared clones. The sequencing used CD4+ T cells sorted from PBMCs, collected roughly 12 days after vaccination. The chain employs TRBV4-3 and TRBJ2-1, with the D segment identity uncertain. The CDR3 region: CASSSQQWSSYNEQFF. The DNA sequence is as follows: TGCGCCAGCAGCTCACAACAGTGGAGCTCCTACAATGAGCAGTTCTTC.